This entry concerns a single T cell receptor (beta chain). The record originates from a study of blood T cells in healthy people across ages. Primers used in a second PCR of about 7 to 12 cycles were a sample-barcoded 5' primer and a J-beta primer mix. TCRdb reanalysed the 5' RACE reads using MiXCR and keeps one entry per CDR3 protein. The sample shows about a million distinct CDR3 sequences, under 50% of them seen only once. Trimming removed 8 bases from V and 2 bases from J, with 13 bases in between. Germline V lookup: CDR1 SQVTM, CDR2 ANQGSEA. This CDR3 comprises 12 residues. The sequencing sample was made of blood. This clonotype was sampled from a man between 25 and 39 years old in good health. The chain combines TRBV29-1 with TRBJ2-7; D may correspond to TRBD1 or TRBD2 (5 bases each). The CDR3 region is CSCGDGAYEQYF. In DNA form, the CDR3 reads TGCAGCTGTGGGGACGGAGCCTACGAGCAGTACTTC.